These T cell receptor beta chains were read from a single sample in a study of T cell responses to AZD1222 COVID-19 vaccine. The assay was immunoSEQ multiplex PCR, and TCRdb's table has in-frame clones only and misses some. The table lists more than 150,000 clones, 85% to 90% of them singletons. The source was peripheral blood, collected on day 0 of MenACWY control vaccination. The receptors originated from an adult in good health. The CDR3 runs from the conserved cysteine through the conserved F or W. A D gene is named only where the DNA matches it firmly. A clone size is listed for some rows: how often the clone was seen (once, few, many), or a class if it is expanded.

CDR3 protein,CDR3 DNA,J gene,clone size,CDR3 length,V gene,D gene
CASSLRRREGSTDTQYF,TGTGCCAGCAGCTTGCGAAGGCGGGAGGGGAGCACAGATACGCAGTATTTT,TRBJ2-3,-,17,TRBV7-8,TRBD2
CASSRTRTDTQYF,TGTGCTAGCAGCCGCACCCGCACAGATACGCAGTATTTT,TRBJ2-3,-,13,TRBV7-7,-
CASSLDIPEQYF,TGTGCCAGCAGCCTCGACATTCCCGAGCAGTACTTC,TRBJ2-7,-,12,TRBV7-8,-
CASSFQAGRQETQYF,TGTGCCAGCAGCTTTCAGGCAGGCCGCCAAGAGACCCAGTACTTC,TRBJ2-5,-,15,TRBV5-5,-
CASCGITRGEQFF,TGTGCCAGTTGCGGCATTACGAGAGGTGAGCAGTTCTTC,TRBJ2-1,once,13,TRBV19,-
CASSIVQGDGYTF,TGTGCCAGTAGTATCGTACAGGGAGACGGCTACACCTTC,TRBJ1-2,once,13,TRBV19,-
CASSPDIYAGGTEAFF,TGTGCCAGCAGCCCCGACATTTATGCGGGGGGCACTGAAGCTTTCTTT,TRBJ1-1,once,16,TRBV14,-
CATSRVQGVGELFF,TGTGCCACCAGCAGAGTCCAGGGAGTCGGGGAGCTGTTTTTT,TRBJ2-2,-,14,TRBV15,-
CASSQTSSGELFF,TGTGCCAGCAGCCAGACTAGCTCCGGGGAGCTGTTTTTT,TRBJ2-2,-,13,TRBV3-1/TRBV3-2,TRBD2
CASSLEQGAYEQYF,TGTGCCAGCAGCTTAGAACAGGGGGCCTACGAGCAGTACTTC,TRBJ2-7,-,14,TRBV7-8,TRBD1
CASRTSWGEQYF,TGTGCCAGCAGGACTAGCTGGGGCGAGCAGTACTTC,TRBJ2-7,few,12,TRBV5-4,TRBD2
CASSRSQGIRVQYF,TGTGCCAGCAGCCGTTCGCAGGGAATACGAGTGCAGTACTTC,TRBJ2-7,-,14,TRBV3-1/TRBV3-2,-
CASGSFSSNQPQHF,TGTGCCAGCGGATCGTTCAGTAGCAATCAGCCCCAGCATTTT,TRBJ1-5,-,14,TRBV28,-
CASSFTGESVGEQFF,TGTGCCAGCAGCTTTACAGGGGAATCTGTGGGTGAGCAGTTCTTC,TRBJ2-1,-,15,TRBV7-9,TRBD1
CASSLDTYYEQYF,TGTGCCAGCAGCTTAGACACGTACTACGAGCAGTACTTC,TRBJ2-7,few,13,TRBV7-8,-
CASSDGTAGRSYTF,TGTGCCAGCAGCGACGGGACCGCCGGTAGGAGCTACACCTTC,TRBJ1-2,-,14,TRBV6-4,-
CASSSLVGKYGYTF,TGTGCCAGCAGTTCCCTCGTTGGTAAATATGGCTACACCTTC,TRBJ1-2,-,14,TRBV6-5,-
CASSQVAGTSGSLSYEQYF,TGCGCCAGCAGCCAAGTTGCCGGGACTAGCGGGTCTTTGTCCTACGAGCAGTACTTC,TRBJ2-7,-,19,TRBV4-3,TRBD2
CAGQASSYEQYF,TGTGCCGGGCAGGCCAGCTCCTACGAGCAGTACTTC,TRBJ2-7,-,12,TRBV2,-
CASSSDLVYNEQFF,TGCGCCAGCAGCTCCGACTTGGTTTACAATGAGCAGTTCTTC,TRBJ2-1,-,14,TRBV5-1,-
CASSKGMGGPQRETQYF,TGTGCCAGCAGCAAGGGAATGGGCGGACCTCAGCGGGAGACCCAGTACTTC,TRBJ2-5,-,17,TRBV11-2,-
CASSFQTFGGTNEKLFF,TGTGCCAGCAGCTTCCAAACATTTGGGGGGACTAATGAAAAACTGTTTTTT,TRBJ1-4,-,17,TRBV7-8,-
CASSTDSYDEQFF,TGTGCCAGTAGTACGGACAGCTACGATGAGCAGTTCTTC,TRBJ2-1,-,13,TRBV19,-